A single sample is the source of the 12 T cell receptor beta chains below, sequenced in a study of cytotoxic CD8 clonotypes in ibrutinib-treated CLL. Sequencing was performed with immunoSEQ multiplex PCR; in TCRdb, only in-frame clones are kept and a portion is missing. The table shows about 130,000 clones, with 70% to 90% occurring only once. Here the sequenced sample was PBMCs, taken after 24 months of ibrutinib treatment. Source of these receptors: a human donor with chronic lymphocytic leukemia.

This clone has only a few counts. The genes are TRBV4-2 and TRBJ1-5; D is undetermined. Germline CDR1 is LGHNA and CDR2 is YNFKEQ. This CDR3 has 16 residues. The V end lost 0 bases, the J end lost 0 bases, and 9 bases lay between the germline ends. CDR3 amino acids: CASSQDPASSNQPQHF. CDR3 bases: TGTGCCAGCAGCCAAGATCCGGCAAGTAGCAATCAGCCCCAGCATTTT.

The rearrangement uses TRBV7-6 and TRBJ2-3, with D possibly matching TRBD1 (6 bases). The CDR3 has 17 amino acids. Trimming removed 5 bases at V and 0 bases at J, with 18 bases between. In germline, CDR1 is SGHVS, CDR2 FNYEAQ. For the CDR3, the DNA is TGTGCCAGCAGCAAGCCCGAGGACAGAACTAGCACAGATACGCAGTATTTT. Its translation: CASSKPEDRTSTDTQYF.

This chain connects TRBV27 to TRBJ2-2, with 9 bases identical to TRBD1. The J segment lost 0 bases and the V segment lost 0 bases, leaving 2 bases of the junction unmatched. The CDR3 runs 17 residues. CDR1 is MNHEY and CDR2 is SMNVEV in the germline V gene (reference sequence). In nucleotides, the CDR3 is TGTGCCAGCAGTTTATCGAGGACAGGGGCGAACACCGGGGAGCTGTTTTTT. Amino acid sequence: CASSLSRTGANTGELFF.

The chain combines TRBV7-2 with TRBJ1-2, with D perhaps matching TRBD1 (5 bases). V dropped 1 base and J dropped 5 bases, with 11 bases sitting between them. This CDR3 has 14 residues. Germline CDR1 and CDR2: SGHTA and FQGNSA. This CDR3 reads CASSLVQGGYGYTF. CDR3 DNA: TGTGCCAGCAGCTTAGTCCAGGGTGGGTATGGCTACACCTTC. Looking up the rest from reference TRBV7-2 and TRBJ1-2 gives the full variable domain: GAGVSQSPSNKVTEKGKDVELRCDPISGHTALYWYRQSLGQGLEFLIYFQGNSAPDKSGLPSDRFSAERTGGSVSTLTIQRTQQEDSAVYLCASSLVQGGYGYTFGSGTRLTVV.

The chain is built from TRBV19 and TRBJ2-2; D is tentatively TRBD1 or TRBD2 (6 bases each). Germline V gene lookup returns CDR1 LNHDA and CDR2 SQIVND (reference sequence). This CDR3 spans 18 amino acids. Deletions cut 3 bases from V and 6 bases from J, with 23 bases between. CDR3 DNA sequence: TGTGCCAGTAGTATTCAGAGGGGGGCCGGAAAGAGGGCCGGGGAGCTGTTTTTT. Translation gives CASSIQRGAGKRAGELFF.

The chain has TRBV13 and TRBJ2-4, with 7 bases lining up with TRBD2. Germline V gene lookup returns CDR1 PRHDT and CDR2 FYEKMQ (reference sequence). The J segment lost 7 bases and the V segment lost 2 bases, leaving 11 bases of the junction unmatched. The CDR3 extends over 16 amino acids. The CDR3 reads CASSLIGVGRDNIQYF. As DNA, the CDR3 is TGTGCCAGCAGCTTAATCGGTGTGGGGAGGGATAACATTCAGTACTTC.

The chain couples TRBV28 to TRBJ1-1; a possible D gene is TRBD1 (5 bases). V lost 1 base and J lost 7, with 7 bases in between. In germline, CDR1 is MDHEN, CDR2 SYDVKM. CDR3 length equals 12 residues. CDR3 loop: CASSLFRVEAFF. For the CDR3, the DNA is TGTGCCAGCAGTTTATTCAGGGTTGAAGCTTTCTTT.

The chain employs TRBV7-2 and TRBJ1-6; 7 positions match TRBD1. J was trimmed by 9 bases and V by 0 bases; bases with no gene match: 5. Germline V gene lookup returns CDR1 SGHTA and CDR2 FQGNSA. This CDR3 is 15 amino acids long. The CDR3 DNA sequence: TGTGCCAGCAGCTTAGCGGTAGGGGGCTTTTCACCCCTCCACTTT. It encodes CASSLAVGGFSPLHF. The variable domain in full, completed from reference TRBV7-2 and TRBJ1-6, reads GAGVSQSPSNKVTEKGKDVELRCDPISGHTALYWYRQSLGQGLEFLIYFQGNSAPDKSGLPSDRFSAERTGGSVSTLTIQRTQQEDSAVYLCASSLAVGGFSPLHFGNGTRLTVT.

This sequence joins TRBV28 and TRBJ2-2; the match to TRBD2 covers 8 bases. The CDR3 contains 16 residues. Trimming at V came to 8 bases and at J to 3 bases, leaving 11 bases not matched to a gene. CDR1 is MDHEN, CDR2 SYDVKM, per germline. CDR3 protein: CASPRRGLGHTGELFF. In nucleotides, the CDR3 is TGTGCCAGCCCACGGCGGGGACTAGGTCACACCGGGGAGCTGTTTTTT.

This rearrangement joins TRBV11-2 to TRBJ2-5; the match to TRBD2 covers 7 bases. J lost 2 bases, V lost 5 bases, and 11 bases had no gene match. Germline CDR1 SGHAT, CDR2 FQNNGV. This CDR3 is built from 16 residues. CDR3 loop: CASSPPGRATQETQYF. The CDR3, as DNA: TGTGCCAGCAGCCCGCCAGGGAGGGCCACGCAAGAGACCCAGTACTTC.

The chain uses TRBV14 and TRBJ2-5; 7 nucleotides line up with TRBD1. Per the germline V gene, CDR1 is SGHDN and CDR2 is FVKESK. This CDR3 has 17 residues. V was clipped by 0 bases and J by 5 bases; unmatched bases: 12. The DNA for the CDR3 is TGTGCCAGCAGCCAAGAGTCGGGACAGCCTGCCGGGGAGACCCAGTACTTC. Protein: CASSQESGQPAGETQYF.

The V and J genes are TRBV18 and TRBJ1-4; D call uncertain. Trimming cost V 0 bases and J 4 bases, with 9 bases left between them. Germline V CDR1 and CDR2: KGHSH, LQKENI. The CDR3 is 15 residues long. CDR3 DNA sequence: TGTGCCAGCTCACCACCCCCCCGAAATAATGAAAAACTGTTTTTT. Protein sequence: CASSPPPRNNEKLFF.